The 15 T cell receptor beta chains below were found in one sample sequenced in a study of CD8 T cells in ankylosing spondylitis. TCRdb recomputed calls from the 5' RACE reads with MiXCR, one row per CDR3 protein. The repertoire consists of over 150,000 distinct CDR3 sequences, with roughly 18% occurring once and the leading ten covering 4.3%. Sequenced material: blood, either unsorted or a sorted T cell fraction (not recorded which). The receptor set was obtained from a male donor aged 10-30 years with ankylosing spondylitis or in good health (not recorded which).

This clonotype turned up a few times. The chain couples TRBV20-1 to TRBJ2-3; maybe TRBD2 (6 bases). The germline gives CDR1 DFQATT, CDR2 SNEGSKA (reference sequence). This CDR3 contains 15 residues. Between the trimmed V and J ends, which lost 3 bases and 0 bases, there was a span of 13 bases. CDR3 in DNA: TGCAGTGCTAGCGAGGGCGGAGGGAGCACAGATACGCAGTATTTT. This sequence encodes CSASEGGGSTDTQYF.

The V gene is TRBV12-3 or TRBV12-4, the J gene TRBJ2-7, with TRBD2 matching 7 bases. Trimming at V came to 3 bases and at J to 7 bases, leaving 12 bases not matched to a gene. This CDR3 spans 15 amino acids. The CDR3 nucleotides are TGTGCCAGCAGTTTTATCGGGGACTACGGTGGGGAGCAGTACTTC. Translating it yields CASSFIGDYGGEQYF.

This clonotype has at least ten counts. This chain joins TRBV29-1 and TRBJ2-3; 12 nucleotides agree with TRBD2. This CDR3 contains 15 residues. The J segment lost 8 bases and the V segment lost 6 bases, leaving 12 bases of the junction unmatched. Germline CDR1 and CDR2: SQVTM and ANQGSEA. CDR3 sequence reads: CSVMGLAGLALTQYF. CDR3 coding DNA: TGCAGCGTAATGGGACTAGCGGGCTTGGCGCTTACGCAGTATTTT.

This clonotype was seen more than once but under ten times. The genes are TRBV5-1 and TRBJ2-5, with 9 positions matching TRBD2. Germline V lookup: CDR1 SGHRS, CDR2 YFSETQ. This CDR3 is 17 amino acids long. V lost 4 bases, J lost 5 bases, and 15 bases stayed unmatched. This chain's CDR3 is CASSRRIGGRAVETQYF. CDR3 bases: TGCGCCAGCAGCAGACGAATCGGCGGGAGGGCCGTTGAGACCCAGTACTTC.

This clonotype came up many times. The CDR3 reads CASRDIDSYEQYF. The CDR3 DNA sequence: TGTGCCAGCAGGGACATAGACTCCTACGAGCAGTACTTC. The gene calls are TRBV6-5 and TRBJ2-7; maybe TRBD1 (5 bases). Germline values: CDR1 MNHEY, CDR2 SVGAGI. This CDR3 is 13 amino acids long. The V end lost 6 bases, the J end lost 0 bases, and 9 bases lay between the germline ends.

This clonotype was seen a single time. This chain links TRBV7-6 with TRBJ2-7; D possibly corresponds to TRBD2 (5 bases). The germline gives CDR1 SGHVS, CDR2 FNYEAQ. The germline V and J ends were trimmed by 3 bases and 4 bases, with 13 bases remaining between them. This CDR3 is built from 14 residues. This CDR3 reads CASSFPSWWYEQYV. DNA of the CDR3: TGTGCCAGCAGCTTTCCTAGCTGGTGGTACGAGCAGTACGTC.

This clonotype was recorded a few times. The chain links TRBV6-2 or TRBV6-3 to TRBJ1-2; weak D call: TRBD1 (5 bases). The CDR3 runs 13 residues. The germline V gene has CDR1 MNHEY and CDR2 SVGEGT. V was clipped by 8 bases and J by 4 bases, with 14 bases between them. The CDR3 reads CASAFPGTYGYTF. DNA of the CDR3: TGTGCCAGCGCCTTCCCCGGGACCTATGGCTACACCTTC.

This clonotype was picked up many times. The rearrangement links TRBV4-1 to TRBJ2-1, with 7 bases aligning to TRBD1. Germline assignment: CDR1 MGHRA and CDR2 YSYEKL. Losses at the gene ends were 1 base for V and 3 bases for J; bases not matched to a gene: 9. CDR3 size: 17 residues. In DNA form, the CDR3 reads TGCGCCAGCAGCCAAGCGGACAGGAAGACAAACTACAATGAGCAGTTCTTC. This codes for CASSQADRKTNYNEQFF.

This clonotype was found a few times. This chain links TRBV29-1 with TRBJ2-1; TRBD2 is a possible D gene (6 bases). The CDR3 is 13 residues long. V lost 6 bases and J lost 10, with 19 bases in between. Germline CDR1 and CDR2: SQVTM and ANQGSEA. The chain's CDR3 is CSVGGLGAEEQFF. The CDR3 nucleotides are TGCAGCGTGGGGGGACTCGGCGCGGAGGAGCAGTTCTTC.

This clonotype appeared once. The DNA is omitted, as the CDR3 cannot be located on it reliably, and the CDR3 follows TCRdb's listing. The chain couples TRBV29-1 to TRBJ2-2. The CDR3 is 14 amino acids long, termini counted. Germline V gene lookup returns CDR1 SQVTM and CDR2 ANQGSEA. Here the CDR3 reads CSVRSWVTGELFFF.

This clonotype was seen many times. In DNA, the CDR3 is TGTGCCAGCAGTTCGAGCTTTCCGTATGGCTACACCTTC. Translating it yields CASSSSFPYGYTF. The chain is built from TRBV12-3 or TRBV12-4 and TRBJ1-2, with D hard to call. Trimming cost V 4 bases and J 5 bases, with 11 bases left between them. The CDR3 spans 13 residues.

This clonotype has a handful of counts. This sequence joins TRBV9 and TRBJ2-7; 7 nucleotides align to TRBD1. The CDR3 is 14 residues long. CDR1 SGDLS and CDR2 YYNGEE come from the germline V gene. V was pared by 3 bases and J by 1 base, with 4 bases of the junction left unmatched. The CDR3, as DNA: TGTGCCAGCAGCGCACGGGACAGATCCTACGAGCAGTACTTC. Translation: CASSARDRSYEQYF.

The chain links TRBV27 to TRBJ2-1, with TRBD2 identical over 7 bases. After removal of 10 bases from V and 7 bases from J, the junction contained 16 bases not matched to a gene. This CDR3 comprises 15 residues. Germline values: CDR1 MNHEY, CDR2 SMNVEV (reference sequence). CDR3 amino acids: CATTPLAAPWNEQFF. The CDR3 nucleotides are TGTGCCACCACACCTCTAGCGGCTCCTTGGAATGAGCAGTTCTTC.

The CDR3 DNA sequence: TGTGCCACCATGGGGGGGGGTAGCACTGAGCAGTTCTTC. Translation gives CATMGGGSTEQFF. The chain is built from TRBV2 and TRBJ2-1, with 7 bases fitting TRBD2. The trim removed 10 bases at V and 9 bases at J, leaving 12 bases unmatched. Germline values: CDR1 SNHLY, CDR2 FYNNEI. The CDR3 has 13 residues.

Many counts were recorded for this clonotype. The chain employs TRBV7-3 and TRBJ1-1; D is ambiguous. In germline, CDR1 is SGHTA, CDR2 FQGTGA. The V end was cut by 5 bases, the J end by 6 bases, with 13 bases between. This CDR3 is built from 13 residues. CDR3 amino acids: CASSLQTRAEAFF. The CDR3 coding sequence is TGTGCCAGCAGCCTCCAAACTAGGGCTGAAGCTTTCTTT.